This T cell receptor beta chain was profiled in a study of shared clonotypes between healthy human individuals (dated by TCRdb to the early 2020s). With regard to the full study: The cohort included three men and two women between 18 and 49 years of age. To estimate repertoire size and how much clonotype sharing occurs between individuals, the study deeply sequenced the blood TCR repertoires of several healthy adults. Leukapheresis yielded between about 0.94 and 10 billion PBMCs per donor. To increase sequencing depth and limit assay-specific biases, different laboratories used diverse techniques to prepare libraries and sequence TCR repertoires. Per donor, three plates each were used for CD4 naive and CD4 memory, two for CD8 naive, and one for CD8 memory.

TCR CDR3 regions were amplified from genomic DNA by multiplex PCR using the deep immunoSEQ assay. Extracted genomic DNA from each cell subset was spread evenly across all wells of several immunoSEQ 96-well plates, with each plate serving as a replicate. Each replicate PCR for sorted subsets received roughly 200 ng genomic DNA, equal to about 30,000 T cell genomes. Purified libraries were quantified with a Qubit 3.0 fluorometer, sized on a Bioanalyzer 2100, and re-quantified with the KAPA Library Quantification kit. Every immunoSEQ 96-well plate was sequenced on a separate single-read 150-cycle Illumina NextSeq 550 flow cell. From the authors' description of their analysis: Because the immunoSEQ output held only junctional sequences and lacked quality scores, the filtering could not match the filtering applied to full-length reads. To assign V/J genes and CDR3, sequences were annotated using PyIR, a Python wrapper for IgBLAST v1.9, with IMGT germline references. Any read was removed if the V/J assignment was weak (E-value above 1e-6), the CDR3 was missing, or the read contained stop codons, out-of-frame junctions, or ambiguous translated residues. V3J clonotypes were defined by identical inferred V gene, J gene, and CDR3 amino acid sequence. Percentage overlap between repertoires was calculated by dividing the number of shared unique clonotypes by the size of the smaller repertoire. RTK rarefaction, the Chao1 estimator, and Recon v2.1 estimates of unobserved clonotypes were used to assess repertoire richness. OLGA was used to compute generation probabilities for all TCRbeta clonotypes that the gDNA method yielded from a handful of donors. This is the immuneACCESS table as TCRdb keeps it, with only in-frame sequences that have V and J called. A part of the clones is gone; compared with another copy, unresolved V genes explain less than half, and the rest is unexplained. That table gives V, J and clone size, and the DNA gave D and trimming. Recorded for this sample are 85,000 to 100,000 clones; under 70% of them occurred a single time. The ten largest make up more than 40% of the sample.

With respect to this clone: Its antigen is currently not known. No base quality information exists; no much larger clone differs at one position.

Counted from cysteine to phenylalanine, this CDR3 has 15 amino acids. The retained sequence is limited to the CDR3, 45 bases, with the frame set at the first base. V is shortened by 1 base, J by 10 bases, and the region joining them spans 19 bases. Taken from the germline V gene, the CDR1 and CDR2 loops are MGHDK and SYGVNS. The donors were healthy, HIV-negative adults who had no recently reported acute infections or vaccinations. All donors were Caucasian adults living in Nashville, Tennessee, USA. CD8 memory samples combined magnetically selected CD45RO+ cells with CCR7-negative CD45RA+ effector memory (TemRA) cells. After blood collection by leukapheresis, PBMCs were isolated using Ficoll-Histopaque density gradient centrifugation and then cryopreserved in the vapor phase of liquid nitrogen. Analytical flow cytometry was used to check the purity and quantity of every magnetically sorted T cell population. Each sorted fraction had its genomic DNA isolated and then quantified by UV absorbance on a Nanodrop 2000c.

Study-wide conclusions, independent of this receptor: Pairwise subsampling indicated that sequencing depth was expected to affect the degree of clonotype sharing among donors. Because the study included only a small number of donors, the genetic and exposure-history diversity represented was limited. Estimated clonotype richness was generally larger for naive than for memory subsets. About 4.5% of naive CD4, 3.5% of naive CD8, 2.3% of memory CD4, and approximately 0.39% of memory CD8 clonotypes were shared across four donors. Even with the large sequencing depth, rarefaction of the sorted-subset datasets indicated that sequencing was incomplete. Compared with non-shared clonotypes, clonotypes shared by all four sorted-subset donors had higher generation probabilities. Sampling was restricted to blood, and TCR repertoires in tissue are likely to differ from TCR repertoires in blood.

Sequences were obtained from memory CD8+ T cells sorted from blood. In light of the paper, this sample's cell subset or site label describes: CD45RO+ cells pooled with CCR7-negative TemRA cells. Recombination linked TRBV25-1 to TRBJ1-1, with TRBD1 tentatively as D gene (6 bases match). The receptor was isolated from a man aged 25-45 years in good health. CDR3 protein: CASSEFRGQEIVAFF. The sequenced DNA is TGTGCCAGCAGTGAATTCAGGGGCCAGGAGATCGTAGCTTTCTTT.